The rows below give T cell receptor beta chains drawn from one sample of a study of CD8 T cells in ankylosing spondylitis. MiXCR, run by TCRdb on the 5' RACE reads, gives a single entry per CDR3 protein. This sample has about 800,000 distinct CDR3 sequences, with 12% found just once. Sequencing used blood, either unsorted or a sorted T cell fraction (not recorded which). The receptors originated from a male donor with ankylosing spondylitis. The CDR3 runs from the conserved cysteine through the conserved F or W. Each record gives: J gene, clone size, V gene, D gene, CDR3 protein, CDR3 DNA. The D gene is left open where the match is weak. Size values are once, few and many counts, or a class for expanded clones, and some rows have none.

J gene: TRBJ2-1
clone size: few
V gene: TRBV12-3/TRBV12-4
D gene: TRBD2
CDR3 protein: CAASAGVLGEQFF
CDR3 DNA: TGTGCAGCGTCAGCGGGAGTATTGGGTGAGCAGTTCTTC

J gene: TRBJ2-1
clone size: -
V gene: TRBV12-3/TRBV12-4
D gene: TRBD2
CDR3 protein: CASSQGLAEFNEQFF
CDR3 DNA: TGTGCCAGCAGTCAGGGACTAGCGGAGTTCAATGAGCAGTTCTTC

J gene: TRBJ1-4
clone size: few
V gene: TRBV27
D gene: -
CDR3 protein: CASKINTDNEKLFF
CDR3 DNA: TGTGCCAGCAAGATAAACACCGATAATGAAAAACTGTTTTTT

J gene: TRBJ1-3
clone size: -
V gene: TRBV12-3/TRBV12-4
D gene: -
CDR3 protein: CASSSSGPQGNTIYF
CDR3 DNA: TGTGCCAGCAGCTCTTCCGGGCCTCAAGGGAACACCATATATTTT

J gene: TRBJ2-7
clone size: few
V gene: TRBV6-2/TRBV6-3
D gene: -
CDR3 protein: CASSVTVYEQYF
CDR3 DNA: TGTGCCAGCAGTGTGACTGTTTACGAGCAGTACTTC

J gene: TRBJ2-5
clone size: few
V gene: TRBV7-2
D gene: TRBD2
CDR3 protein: CASSPEAGVETQYF
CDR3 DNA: TGTGCCAGCAGCCCGGAAGCGGGAGTGGAGACCCAGTACTTC

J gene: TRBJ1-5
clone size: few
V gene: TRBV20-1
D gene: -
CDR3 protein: CSARLYSNQPQHF
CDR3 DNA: TGCAGTGCTAGACTCTATAGCAATCAGCCCCAGCATTTT

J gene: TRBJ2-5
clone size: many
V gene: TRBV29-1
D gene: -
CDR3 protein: CSASPRLLETQYF
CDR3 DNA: TGCAGCGCTTCGCCCAGGTTGTTAGAGACCCAGTACTTC

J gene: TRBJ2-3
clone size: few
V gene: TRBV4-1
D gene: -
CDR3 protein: CASSQESYSTDTQYF
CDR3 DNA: TGCGCCAGCAGCCAAGAATCGTATAGCACAGATACGCAGTATTTT

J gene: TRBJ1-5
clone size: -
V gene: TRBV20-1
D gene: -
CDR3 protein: CSATLAYSNQPQHF
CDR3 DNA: TGCAGTGCCACCCTCGCCTATAGCAATCAGCCCCAGCATTTT

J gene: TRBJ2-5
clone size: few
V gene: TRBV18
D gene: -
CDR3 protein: CASSPSTGKETQYF
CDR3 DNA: TGTGCCAGCTCACCATCAACAGGGAAAGAGACCCAGTACTTC

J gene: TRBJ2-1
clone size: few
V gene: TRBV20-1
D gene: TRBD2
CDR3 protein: CSARDPRTSGENEQFF
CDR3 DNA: TGCAGTGCTAGAGATCCCAGGACTAGCGGGGAAAATGAGCAGTTCTTC

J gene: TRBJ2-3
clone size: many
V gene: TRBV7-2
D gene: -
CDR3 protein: CASSFRVPDTQYF
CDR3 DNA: TGTGCCAGCAGCTTCCGGGTGCCCGATACGCAGTATTTT

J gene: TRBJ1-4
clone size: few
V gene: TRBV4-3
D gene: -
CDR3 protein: CASSHRGNNEKLFF
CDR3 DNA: TGCGCCAGCAGCCACAGAGGGAATAATGAAAAACTGTTTTTT

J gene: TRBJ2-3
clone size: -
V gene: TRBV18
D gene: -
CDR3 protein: CASSRVGGPGDTQYF
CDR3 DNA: TGTGCCAGCTCCCGGGTAGGGGGACCGGGAGATACGCAGTATTTT

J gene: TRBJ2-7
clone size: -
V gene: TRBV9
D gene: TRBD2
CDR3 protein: CASSVSSGRAGTYEQYF
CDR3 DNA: TGTGCCAGCAGCGTTTCTAGCGGGAGGGCCGGAACCTACGAGCAGTACTTC

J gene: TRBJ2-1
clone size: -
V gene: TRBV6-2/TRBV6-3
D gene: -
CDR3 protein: CASSRDQYNEQFF
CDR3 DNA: TGTGCCAGCAGTAGGGACCAATACAATGAGCAGTTCTTC

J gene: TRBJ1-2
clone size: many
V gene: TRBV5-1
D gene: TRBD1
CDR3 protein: CASSGTGGAYGYTF
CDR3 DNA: TGCGCCAGCAGCGGGACAGGGGGAGCCTATGGCTACACCTTC

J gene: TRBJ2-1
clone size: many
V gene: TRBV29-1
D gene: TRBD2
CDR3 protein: CSVEDWSGGLREQFF
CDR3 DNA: TGCAGCGTTGAAGATTGGAGCGGGGGGTTGCGTGAGCAGTTCTTC

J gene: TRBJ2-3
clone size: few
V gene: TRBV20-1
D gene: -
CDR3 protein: CSAEPGLSTDTQYF
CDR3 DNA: TGCAGTGCTGAGCCGGGACTTAGCACAGATACGCAGTATTTT

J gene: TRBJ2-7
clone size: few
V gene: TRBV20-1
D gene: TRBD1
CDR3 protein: CSARAPGGSEQYF
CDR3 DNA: TGCAGTGCTAGAGCCCCAGGGGGTAGCGAGCAGTACTTC

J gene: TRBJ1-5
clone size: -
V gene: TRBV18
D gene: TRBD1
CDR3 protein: CASSPTQDRGNQPQHF
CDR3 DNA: TGTGCCAGCTCACCTACCCAGGACAGGGGTAATCAGCCCCAGCATTTT

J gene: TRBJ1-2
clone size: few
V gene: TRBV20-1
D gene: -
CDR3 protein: CRWGGSYGYTF
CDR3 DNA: TGCAGGTGGGGAGGCAGCTATGGCTACACCTTC

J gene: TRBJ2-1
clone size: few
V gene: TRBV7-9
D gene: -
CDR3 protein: CASRYDNSYNEQFF
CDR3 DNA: TGTGCCAGCAGATACGACAACTCCTACAATGAGCAGTTCTTC

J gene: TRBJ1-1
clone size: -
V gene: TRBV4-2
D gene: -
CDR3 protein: CASSQVSGNTEAFF
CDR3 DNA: TGTGCCAGCAGCCAAGTTTCGGGTAACACTGAAGCTTTCTTT

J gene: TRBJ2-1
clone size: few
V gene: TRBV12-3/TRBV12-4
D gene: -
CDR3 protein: CASSLSSGRLSNEQFF
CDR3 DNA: TGTGCCAGCAGTTTGTCCAGTGGGCGACTTAGCAATGAGCAGTTCTTC

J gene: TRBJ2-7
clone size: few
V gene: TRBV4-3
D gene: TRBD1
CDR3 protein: CASSQGLQDRGGEQYF
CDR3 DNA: TGCGCCAGCAGCCAAGGGCTACAGGACAGGGGAGGCGAGCAGTACTTC

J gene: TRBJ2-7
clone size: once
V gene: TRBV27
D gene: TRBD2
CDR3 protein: CASSLFASGGDYEQYF
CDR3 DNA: TGTGCCAGCAGTTTATTCGCTAGCGGGGGGGACTACGAGCAGTACTTC

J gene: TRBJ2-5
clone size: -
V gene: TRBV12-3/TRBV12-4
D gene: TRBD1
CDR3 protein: CASSGTVAIQETQYF
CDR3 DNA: TGTGCCAGCAGCGGGACAGTGGCGATACAAGAGACCCAGTACTTC

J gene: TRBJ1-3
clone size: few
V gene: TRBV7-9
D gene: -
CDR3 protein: CASSAGVGRWNTIYF
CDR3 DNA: TGTGCCAGCAGCGCAGGGGTTGGGAGGTGGAACACCATATATTTT

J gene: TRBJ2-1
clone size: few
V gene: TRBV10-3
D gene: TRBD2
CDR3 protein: CAISPGLADNEQFF
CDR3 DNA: TGTGCCATCAGTCCAGGACTAGCGGACAATGAGCAGTTCTTC

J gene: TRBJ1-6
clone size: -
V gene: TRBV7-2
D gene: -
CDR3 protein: CASSLAGIGPLHF
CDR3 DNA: TGTGCCAGCAGCTTAGCTGGGATCGGACCCCTCCACTTT

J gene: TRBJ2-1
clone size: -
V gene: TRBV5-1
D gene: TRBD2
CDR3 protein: CASSALPAGLHNEQFF
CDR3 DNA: TGCGCCAGCAGCGCCCTACCAGCGGGGCTCCACAATGAGCAGTTCTTC

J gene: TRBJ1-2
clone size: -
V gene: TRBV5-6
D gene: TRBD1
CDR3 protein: CASSLPDRGYGYTF
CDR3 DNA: TGTGCCAGCAGCTTACCCGACAGGGGTTATGGCTACACCTTC

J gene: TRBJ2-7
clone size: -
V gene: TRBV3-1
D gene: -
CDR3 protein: CASSQVASVNREQYF
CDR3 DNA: TGTGCCAGCAGCCAAGTGGCTAGCGTGAACAGGGAGCAGTACTTC

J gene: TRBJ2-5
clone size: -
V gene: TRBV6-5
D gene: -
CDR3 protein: CASSFRPGQETQYF
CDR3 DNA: TGTGCCAGCAGTTTCCGACCTGGGCAAGAGACCCAGTACTTC